This T cell receptor beta chain was recovered during a study of OX40 agonist ivuxolimab in advanced cancers. About the study: Cohort: 80% to 90% men, mean age 60, aged roughly 23 to 90. Points from the study as a whole: Clonal expansion in partial responders at 0.1-3.0 mg/kg ranked among the lowest.

With autoimmune disease history or systemic immunosuppression, patients were excluded. Germline V gene lookup returns CDR1 LGHNA and CDR2 YSLEER. This CDR3 region has 16 residues. Trimming cost V 1 base and J 7 bases; bases outside gene matches: 12. The assay was immunoSEQ multiplex PCR, and TCRdb's table has in-frame clones only and misses some. This repertoire shows 96,000 or so clones, under 90% found once; its top ten account for under 7%. For this clone: Its antigen remains unidentified.

This specimen was CD4+ or CD8+ T cells sorted from blood, taken in a trial of the OX40 agonist ivuxolimab. This receptor was identified in an adult with an advanced solid tumor such as melanoma, head and neck, liver or kidney cancer. This rearrangement joins TRBV4-3 to TRBJ2-7; TRBD2 matches 8 bases. The CDR3 spells CASSQAGTSISGEQYF. CDR3 bases: TGCGCCAGCAGCCAAGCCGGGACTAGTATTTCTGGGGAGCAGTACTTC.